This T cell receptor (beta chain) was identified in a study of T cell changes during pregnancy in multiple sclerosis. Produced via immunoSEQ multiplex PCR; TCRdb's table is partial and in-frame only. Of around 40,000 clones listed, 85% to 90% are singletons. The CDR3 sequence is 14 residues long. CDR1 is SGHTA and CDR2 is FQGNSA in the germline V gene. Trimming removed 0 bases from V and 2 bases from J, with 8 bases in between. This receptor was taken from a female donor with multiple sclerosis, enrolled in a pregnancy study. This sequence joins TRBV7-2 and TRBJ2-7; possible D gene TRBD2, 6 bases. The specimen was CD4+ T cells from peripheral blood mononuclear cells, collected in the first trimester of pregnancy. The CDR3: CASSLAGRAYEQYF. CDR3 DNA sequence: TGTGCCAGCAGCTTAGCCGGGAGAGCCTACGAGCAGTACTTC.